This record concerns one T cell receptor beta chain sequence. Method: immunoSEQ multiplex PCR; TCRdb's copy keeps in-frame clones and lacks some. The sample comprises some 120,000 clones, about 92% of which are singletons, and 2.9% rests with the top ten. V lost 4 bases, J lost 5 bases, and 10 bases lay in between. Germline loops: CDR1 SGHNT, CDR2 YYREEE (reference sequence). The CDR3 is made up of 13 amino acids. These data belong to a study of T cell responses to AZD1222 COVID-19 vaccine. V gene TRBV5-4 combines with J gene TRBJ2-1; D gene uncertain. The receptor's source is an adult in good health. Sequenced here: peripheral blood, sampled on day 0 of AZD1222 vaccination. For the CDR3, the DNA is TGTGCCAGCAGCCCTGACTCTGACAATGAGCAGTTCTTC. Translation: CASSPDSDNEQFF.